This is a list of T cell receptor beta chains from one sample in a study of T cell responses to AZD1222 COVID-19 vaccine. The table came from immunoSEQ multiplex PCR; TCRdb's copy has only in-frame clones and leaves some out. The data show about 100,000 clones, with around 90% seen just once and more than 1.5% held by the top ten. The sequences come from peripheral blood, collected on day 0 of AZD1222 vaccination. The receptors shown here come from an adult in good health. The CDR3 runs from the conserved cysteine through the conserved F or W. The D gene is left open where the match is weak. Part of the rows lack a size; the others show once, few, many or a class for expanded clones.

TRBD1,TRBJ1-2,TRBV2,once,TGTGCCAGCACTTGGACAGGGGGAGACTATGGCTACACCTTC,CASTWTGGDYGYTF
TRBD2,TRBJ2-1,TRBV29-1,.,TGCAGCGTTTGGGTAGCGGGAGGGCCTTATGAGCAGTTCTTC,CSVWVAGGPYEQFF
TRBD1,TRBJ1-2,TRBV28,.,TGTGCCAGCAGTCCCGAGGGACAGCCCAGGGGCTACACCTTC,CASSPEGQPRGYTF
.,TRBJ2-3,TRBV24-1,.,TGTGCCACCAGTGATCCTCTCACAGATACGCAGTATTTT,CATSDPLTDTQYF
.,TRBJ2-7,TRBV15,.,TGTGCCACCAGCAAAGAGACAGGCCTGACCTACGAGCAGTACTTC,CATSKETGLTYEQYF
.,TRBJ2-3,TRBV6-5,.,TGTGCCAGCAGCTACGGACATCGCACAGATACGCAGTATTTT,CASSYGHRTDTQYF
TRBD1,TRBJ2-1,TRBV3-1/TRBV3-2,.,TGTGCCAGCAGCCTAGGGACAGGGAGGGTAAATGAGCAGTTCTTC,CASSLGTGRVNEQFF
TRBD1,TRBJ1-3,TRBV9,.,TGTGCCAGCAGCTTTCCGCGGACAGGGTCTGGAAACACCATATATTTT,CASSFPRTGSGNTIYF
TRBD1,TRBJ2-2,TRBV27,.,TGTGCCAGCAGTTTAAGCCCCAGGGGGACCGGGGAGCTGTTTTTT,CASSLSPRGTGELFF
TRBD1,TRBJ1-2,TRBV5-6,.,TGTGCCAGCAGCTTCGAAATCAGGGGACAGCGCCCCGGCTACACCTTC,CASSFEIRGQRPGYTF